This is a list of T cell receptor beta chains from one sample in a study of blood T cell repertoires in COVID-19. Assay used: immunoSEQ multiplex PCR; TCRdb lists only in-frame clones, some missing. The table lists 100,000 to 150,000 clones, almost 85% of them singletons. The material sequenced was peripheral blood. These receptors were obtained from a woman in her 30s who had recovered from COVID-19. Both conserved end residues are part of each CDR3. The D gene is left open where the match is weak. Only part of the rows carry a size: once, few, many, or a class if the clone is expanded.

TRBV5-1	few	NA	TRBJ1-6	CASSGEGTGNSPLHF	TGCGCCAGCAGTGGGGAGGGGACGGGAAATTCACCCCTCCACTTT
TRBV7-9	NA	NA	TRBJ1-2	CASSLPSTKGDYGYTF	TGTGCCAGCAGCTTACCATCGACTAAGGGGGACTATGGCTACACCTTC
TRBV2	NA	NA	TRBJ2-7	CASSGTGSSYEQYF	TGTGCCAGCAGTGGAACAGGGTCCTCCTACGAGCAGTACTTC
TRBV7-9	NA	NA	TRBJ1-6	CASSVDSNNSPLHF	TGTGCCAGCAGCGTGGACAGTAATAATTCACCCCTCCACTTT
TRBV25-1	NA	NA	TRBJ1-1	CASRAGTEAFF	TGTGCCAGCAGGGCAGGCACTGAAGCTTTCTTT
TRBV19	NA	NA	TRBJ1-2	CASSITIQARGYTF	TGTGCCAGTAGTATAACGATCCAGGCGCGAGGCTACACCTTC
TRBV7-3	NA	NA	TRBJ2-2	CASSYTNTGELFF	TGTGCCAGCAGCTACACGAACACCGGGGAGCTGTTTTTT
TRBV30	NA	NA	TRBJ1-3	CAWRFRVNSGNTIYF	TGTGCCTGGAGATTCCGAGTGAACTCTGGAAACACCATATATTTT
TRBV9	NA	TRBD1	TRBJ1-3	CASSPGTGSGNTIYF	TGTGCCAGCAGCCCCGGGACAGGCTCTGGAAACACCATATATTTT
TRBV7-9	NA	TRBD1	TRBJ1-4	CASSSGTGGEKLFF	TGTGCCAGCAGCTCCGGGACAGGGGGCGAAAAACTGTTTTTT
TRBV6-5	NA	NA	TRBJ1-2	CASRGPRNYGYTF	TGTGCCAGCAGGGGGCCAAGGAACTATGGCTACACCTTC
TRBV6-5	NA	NA	TRBJ2-7	CASSYGAATYEQYF	TGTGCCAGCAGTTACGGCGCAGCGACCTACGAGCAGTACTTC
TRBV20-1	NA	NA	TRBJ1-1	CSAPSGTEAFF	TGCAGCGCTCCGAGCGGCACTGAAGCTTTCTTT
TRBV24-1	NA	TRBD1	TRBJ2-2	CATSDRRGTGRTGELFF	TGTGCCACCAGTGATCGCCGCGGGACAGGGCGCACCGGGGAGCTGTTTTTT
TRBV19	NA	TRBD2	TRBJ2-2	CASSRPSGTNTGELFF	TGTGCCAGTAGTCGTCCTAGCGGAACGAACACCGGGGAGCTGTTTTTT
TRBV6-1	NA	TRBD1	TRBJ2-3	CASSGTPGQGTDTQYF	TGTGCCAGCAGTGGAACCCCGGGACAGGGCACAGATACGCAGTATTTT
TRBV18	once	NA	TRBJ1-4	CASSRAGKEKLFF	TGTGCCAGCTCAAGGGCAGGGAAAGAAAAACTGTTTTTT
TRBV27	NA	NA	TRBJ2-1	CASSFDQEGYNEQFF	TGTGCCAGCAGTTTTGACCAAGAGGGCTACAATGAGCAGTTCTTC
TRBV27	NA	NA	TRBJ2-7	CASSYGTGTYEQYF	TGTGCCAGCAGTTACGGTACAGGGACCTACGAGCAGTACTTC
TRBV3-1/TRBV3-2	NA	NA	TRBJ1-1	CASTPGGGTEAFF	TGTGCCAGCACCCCGGGCGGAGGCACTGAAGCTTTCTTT
TRBV2	few	TRBD1	TRBJ1-1	CASSEIRTGENTEAFF	TGTGCCAGCAGTGAAATCAGGACAGGGGAGAACACTGAAGCTTTCTTT
TRBV27	NA	NA	TRBJ2-3	CASSLAGTRRTDTQYF	TGTGCCAGCAGTTTAGCGGGAACTAGACGAACAGATACGCAGTATTTT
TRBV5-1	few	TRBD1	TRBJ2-3	CASSLGTGGDTQYF	TGCGCCAGCAGCTTGGGAACAGGGGGGGATACGCAGTATTTT
TRBV5-6	NA	TRBD1	TRBJ2-7	CASSEGALGSEQYF	TGTGCCAGCAGCGAGGGGGCCTTGGGGTCCGAGCAGTACTTC
TRBV19	NA	TRBD1	TRBJ1-5	CASSITGQGKQPQHF	TGTGCCAGTAGTATAACAGGACAGGGCAAGCAGCCCCAGCATTTT
TRBV27	NA	NA	TRBJ1-5	CASSTDRPYNQPQHF	TGTGCCAGCAGTACCGACAGGCCCTACAATCAGCCCCAGCATTTT
TRBV4-1	NA	NA	TRBJ2-7	CASSQLTGYYEQYF	TGCGCCAGCAGCCAATTAACAGGGTATTACGAGCAGTACTTC
TRBV11-2	NA	NA	TRBJ2-3	CASSRGTDTQYF	TGTGCCAGCTCGAGGGGCACAGATACGCAGTATTTT
TRBV2	NA	TRBD2	TRBJ2-7	CASRPLGLASRQYF	TGTGCCAGCAGGCCCCTCGGACTAGCGTCGCGGCAGTACTTC
TRBV12-3/TRBV12-4	NA	NA	TRBJ2-1	CATTGTPYNEQFF	TGTGCCACCACGGGGACACCCTACAATGAGCAGTTCTTC
TRBV6-2/TRBV6-3	NA	NA	TRBJ2-5	CASSRGRETQYF	TGTGCCAGCAGCCGCGGGCGGGAGACCCAGTACTTC
TRBV11-2	NA	NA	TRBJ2-7	CASSLVVSYEQYF	TGTGCCAGCAGCTTAGTGGTCAGCTACGAGCAGTACTTC
TRBV4-2	once	NA	TRBJ2-1	CASSQVTSNNEQFF	TGTGCCAGCAGCCAAGTTACTAGCAATAATGAGCAGTTCTTC
TRBV5-5	NA	NA	TRBJ1-6	CASSFRAMAGRDNSPLHF	TGTGCCAGCAGCTTTCGGGCCATGGCGGGCCGCGATAATTCACCCCTCCACTTT
TRBV10-2	NA	TRBD2	TRBJ2-7	CASLGTSGSYEQYF	TGCGCCAGCCTAGGGACTAGCGGGAGCTACGAGCAGTACTTC
TRBV7-9	NA	TRBD1	TRBJ2-7	CASRLSGTGFYEQYF	TGTGCCAGCAGACTCTCCGGGACAGGGTTCTACGAGCAGTACTTC
TRBV11-2	NA	NA	TRBJ2-7	CASSYRDTSYEQYF	TGTGCCAGCAGCTACCGGGACACTTCCTACGAGCAGTACTTC
TRBV20-1	once	NA	TRBJ1-5	CSASDAGRQHNQPQHF	TGCAGTGCTAGTGACGCGGGGAGACAACACAATCAGCCCCAGCATTTT
TRBV5-1	once	TRBD1	TRBJ1-1	CASSYGQGASTEAFF	TGCGCCAGCAGCTATGGACAGGGGGCAAGCACTGAAGCTTTCTTT
TRBV19	NA	TRBD1	TRBJ1-5	CASRRGGADNQPQHF	TGTGCCAGTAGGAGAGGGGGCGCTGACAATCAGCCCCAGCATTTT
TRBV9	NA	NA	TRBJ2-7	CASSVVVSGQQYF	TGTGCCAGCAGCGTAGTAGTGTCAGGGCAGCAGTACTTC
TRBV10-2	NA	NA	TRBJ2-1	CASSGGTSNYNEQFF	TGCGCCAGCAGCGGCGGCACTAGCAATTACAATGAGCAGTTCTTC
TRBV9	NA	NA	TRBJ1-1	CASSGAMNTEAFF	TGTGCCAGCAGCGGGGCCATGAACACTGAAGCTTTCTTT
TRBV7-9	few	TRBD1	TRBJ1-2	CASSSTRDRGYGYTF	TGTGCCAGCAGCTCAACCCGGGACAGGGGATATGGCTACACCTTC
TRBV19	few	NA	TRBJ2-2	CASSGTRMGTGELFF	TGTGCCAGTTCAGGGACTCGGATGGGGACCGGGGAGCTGTTTTTT
TRBV19	NA	TRBD1	TRBJ1-1	CASRWGQSTEAFF	TGTGCCTCAAGATGGGGACAGAGCACTGAAGCTTTCTTT